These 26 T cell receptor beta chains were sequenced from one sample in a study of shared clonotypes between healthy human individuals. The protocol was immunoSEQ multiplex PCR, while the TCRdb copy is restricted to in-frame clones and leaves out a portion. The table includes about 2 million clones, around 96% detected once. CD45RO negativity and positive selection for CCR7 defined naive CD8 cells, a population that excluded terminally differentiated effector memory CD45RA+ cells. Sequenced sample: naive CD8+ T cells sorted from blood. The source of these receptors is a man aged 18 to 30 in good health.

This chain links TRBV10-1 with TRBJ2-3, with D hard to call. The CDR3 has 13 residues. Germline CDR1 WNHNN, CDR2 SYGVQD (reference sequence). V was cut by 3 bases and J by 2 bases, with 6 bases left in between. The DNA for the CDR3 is TGCGCCAGCAGTGACAGCCCCACAGATACGCAGTATTTT. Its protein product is CASSDSPTDTQYF.

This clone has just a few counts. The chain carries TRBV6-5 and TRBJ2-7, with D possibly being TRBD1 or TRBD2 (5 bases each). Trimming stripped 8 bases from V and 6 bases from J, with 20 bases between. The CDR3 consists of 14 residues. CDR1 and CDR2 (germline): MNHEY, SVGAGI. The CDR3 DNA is TGTGCCAGCCGAACTTGGGACCGCAAGCCCGAGCAGTACTTC. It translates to CASRTWDRKPEQYF.

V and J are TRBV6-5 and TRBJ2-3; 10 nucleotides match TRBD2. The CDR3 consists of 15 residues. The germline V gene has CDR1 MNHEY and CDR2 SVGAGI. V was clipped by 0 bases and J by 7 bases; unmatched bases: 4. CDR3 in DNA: TGTGCCAGCAGTTACTCGAGGACTAGCGGTAATACGCAGTATTTT. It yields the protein CASSYSRTSGNTQYF.

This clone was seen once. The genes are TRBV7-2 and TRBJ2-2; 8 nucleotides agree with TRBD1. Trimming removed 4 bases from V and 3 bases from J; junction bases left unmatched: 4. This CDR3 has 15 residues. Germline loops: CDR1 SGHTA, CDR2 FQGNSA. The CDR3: CASSSDRGYTGELFF. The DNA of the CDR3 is TGTGCCAGCAGCTCCGACAGGGGATACACCGGGGAGCTGTTTTTT.

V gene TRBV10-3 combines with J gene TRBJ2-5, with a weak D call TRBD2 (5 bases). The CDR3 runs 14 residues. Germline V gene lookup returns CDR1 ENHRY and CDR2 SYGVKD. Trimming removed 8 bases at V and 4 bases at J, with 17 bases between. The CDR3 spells CAIQALEESETQYF. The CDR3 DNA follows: TGTGCCATCCAAGCACTAGAAGAGTCAGAGACCCAGTACTTC.

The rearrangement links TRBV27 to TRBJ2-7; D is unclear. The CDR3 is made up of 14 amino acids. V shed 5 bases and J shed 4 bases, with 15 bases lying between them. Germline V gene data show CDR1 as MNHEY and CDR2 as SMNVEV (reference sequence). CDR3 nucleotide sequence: TGTGCCAGCAGTCCGTGGTCAGCAGATTACGAGCAGTACTTC. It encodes CASSPWSADYEQYF.

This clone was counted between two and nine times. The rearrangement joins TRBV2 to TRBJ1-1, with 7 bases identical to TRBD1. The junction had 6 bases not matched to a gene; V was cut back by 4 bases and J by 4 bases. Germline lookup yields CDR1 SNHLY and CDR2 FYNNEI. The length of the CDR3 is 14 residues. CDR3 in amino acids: CASSGWEGATEAFF. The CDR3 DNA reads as TGTGCCAGCAGTGGCTGGGAGGGGGCCACTGAAGCTTTCTTT. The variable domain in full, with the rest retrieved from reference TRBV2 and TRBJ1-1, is EPEVTQTPSHQVTQMGQEVILRCVPISNHLYFYWYRQILGQKVEFLVSFYNNEISEKSEIFDDQFSVERPDGSNFTLKIRSTKLEDSAMYFCASSGWEGATEAFFGQGTRLTVV.

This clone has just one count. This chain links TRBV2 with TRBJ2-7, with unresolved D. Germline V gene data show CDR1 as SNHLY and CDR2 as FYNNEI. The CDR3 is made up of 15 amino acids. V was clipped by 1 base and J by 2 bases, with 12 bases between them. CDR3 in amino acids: CASSEVAGDAYEQYF. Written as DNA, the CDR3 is TGTGCCAGCAGTGAAGTGGCAGGTGATGCCTACGAGCAGTACTTC.

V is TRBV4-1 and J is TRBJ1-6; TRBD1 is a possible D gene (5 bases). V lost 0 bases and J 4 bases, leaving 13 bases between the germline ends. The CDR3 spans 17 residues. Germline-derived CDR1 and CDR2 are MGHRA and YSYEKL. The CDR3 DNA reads TGCGCCAGCAGCCAAGACCCCCCGGGGGGTTATAATTCACCCCTCCACTTT. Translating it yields CASSQDPPGGYNSPLHF.

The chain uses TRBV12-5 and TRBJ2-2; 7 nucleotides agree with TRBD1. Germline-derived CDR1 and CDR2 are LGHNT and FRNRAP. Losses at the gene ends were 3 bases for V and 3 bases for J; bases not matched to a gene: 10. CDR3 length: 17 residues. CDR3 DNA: TGTGCTAGTGGTTTCCGCACCGGGGACAGAGACACCGGGGAGCTGTTTTTT. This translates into CASGFRTGDRDTGELFF.

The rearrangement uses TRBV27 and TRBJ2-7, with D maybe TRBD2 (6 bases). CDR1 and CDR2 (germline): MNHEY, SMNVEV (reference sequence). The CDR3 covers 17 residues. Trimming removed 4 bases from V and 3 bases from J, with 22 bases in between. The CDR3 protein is CASSYQPPAAGIYEQYF. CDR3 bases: TGTGCCAGCAGTTACCAACCCCCCGCCGCGGGGATCTACGAGCAGTACTTC.

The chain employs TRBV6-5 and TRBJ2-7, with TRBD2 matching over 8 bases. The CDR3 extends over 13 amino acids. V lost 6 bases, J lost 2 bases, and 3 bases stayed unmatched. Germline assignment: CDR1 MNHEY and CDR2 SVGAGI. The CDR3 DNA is TGTGCCAGCAGCCGGGGGGGTACCTACGAGCAGTACTTC. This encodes CASSRGGTYEQYF.

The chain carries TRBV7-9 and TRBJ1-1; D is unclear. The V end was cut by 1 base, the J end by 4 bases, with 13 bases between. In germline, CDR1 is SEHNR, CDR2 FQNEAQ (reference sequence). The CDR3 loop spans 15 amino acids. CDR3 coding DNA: TGTGCCAGCAGCTTAGAAGGAGGAGCGACCACTGAAGCTTTCTTT. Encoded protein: CASSLEGGATTEAFF.

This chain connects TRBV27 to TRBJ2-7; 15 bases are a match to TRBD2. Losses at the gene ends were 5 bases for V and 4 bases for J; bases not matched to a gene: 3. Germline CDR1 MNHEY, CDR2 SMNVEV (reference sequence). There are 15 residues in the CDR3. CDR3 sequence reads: CASSHGLAGGYEQYF. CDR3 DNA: TGTGCCAGCAGTCATGGACTAGCGGGAGGGTACGAGCAGTACTTC.

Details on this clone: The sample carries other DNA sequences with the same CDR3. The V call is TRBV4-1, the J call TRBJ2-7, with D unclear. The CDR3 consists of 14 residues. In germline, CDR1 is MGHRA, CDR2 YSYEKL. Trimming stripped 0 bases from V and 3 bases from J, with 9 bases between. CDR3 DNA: TGCGCCAGCAGCCAAGAAGGGCAGTACTACGAGCAGTACTTC. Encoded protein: CASSQEGQYYEQYF.

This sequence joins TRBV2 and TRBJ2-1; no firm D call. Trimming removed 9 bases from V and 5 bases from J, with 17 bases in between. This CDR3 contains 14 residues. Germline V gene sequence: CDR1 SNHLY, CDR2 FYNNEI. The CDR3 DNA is TGTGCCAGTGCCGGCAGCGTAAAGAACAATGAGCAGTTCTTC. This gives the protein CASAGSVKNNEQFF. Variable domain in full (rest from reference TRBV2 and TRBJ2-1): EPEVTQTPSHQVTQMGQEVILRCVPISNHLYFYWYRQILGQKVEFLVSFYNNEISEKSEIFDDQFSVERPDGSNFTLKIRSTKLEDSAMYFCASAGSVKNNEQFFGPGTRLTVL.

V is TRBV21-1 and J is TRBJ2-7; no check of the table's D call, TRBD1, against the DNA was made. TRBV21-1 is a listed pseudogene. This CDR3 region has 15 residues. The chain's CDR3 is CASSKAAVSTYEQYF. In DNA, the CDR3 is TGTGCCAGCAGCAAAGCGGCAGTTTCAACCTACGAGCAGTACTTC.

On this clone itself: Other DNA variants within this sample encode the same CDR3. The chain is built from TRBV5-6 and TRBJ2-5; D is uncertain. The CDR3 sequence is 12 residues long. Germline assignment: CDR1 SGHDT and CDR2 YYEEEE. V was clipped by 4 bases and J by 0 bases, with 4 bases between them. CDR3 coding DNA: TGTGCCAGCAGCCTGTACCAAGAGACCCAGTACTTC. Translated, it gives CASSLYQETQYF.

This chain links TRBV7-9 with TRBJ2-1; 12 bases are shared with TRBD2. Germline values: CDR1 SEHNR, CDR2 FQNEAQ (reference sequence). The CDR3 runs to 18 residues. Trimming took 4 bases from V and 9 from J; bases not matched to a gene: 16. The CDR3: CASSSGLAGGYTNSEQFF. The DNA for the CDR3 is TGTGCCAGCAGCTCGGGGCTAGCGGGAGGGTACACAAATAGTGAGCAGTTCTTC.

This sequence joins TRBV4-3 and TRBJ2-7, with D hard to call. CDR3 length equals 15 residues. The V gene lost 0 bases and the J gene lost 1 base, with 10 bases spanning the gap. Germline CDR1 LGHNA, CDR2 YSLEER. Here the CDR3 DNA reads TGCGCCAGCAGCCAAGATGCGAGTACTTCCTACGAGCAGTACTTC. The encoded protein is CASSQDASTSYEQYF.

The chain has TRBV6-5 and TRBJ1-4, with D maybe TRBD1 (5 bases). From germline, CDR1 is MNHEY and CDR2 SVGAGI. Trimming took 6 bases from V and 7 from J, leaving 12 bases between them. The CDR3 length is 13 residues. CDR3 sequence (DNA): TGTGCCAGCAGGGCCGCCGGGGCTGAAAAACTGTTTTTT. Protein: CASRAAGAEKLFF.

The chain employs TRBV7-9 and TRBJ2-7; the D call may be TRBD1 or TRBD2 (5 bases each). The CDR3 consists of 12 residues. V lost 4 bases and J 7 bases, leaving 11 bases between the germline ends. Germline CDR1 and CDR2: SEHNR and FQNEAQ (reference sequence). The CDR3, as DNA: TGTGCCAGCAGCTACGGGACGCCGGAGCAGTACTTC. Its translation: CASSYGTPEQYF.

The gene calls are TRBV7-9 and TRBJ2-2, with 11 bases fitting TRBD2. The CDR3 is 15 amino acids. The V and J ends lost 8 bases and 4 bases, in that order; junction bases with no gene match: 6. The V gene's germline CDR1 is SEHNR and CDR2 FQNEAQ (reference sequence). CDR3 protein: CASGRLAGTTGELFF. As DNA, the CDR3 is TGTGCCAGCGGTCGACTAGCGGGGACCACCGGGGAGCTGTTTTTT.

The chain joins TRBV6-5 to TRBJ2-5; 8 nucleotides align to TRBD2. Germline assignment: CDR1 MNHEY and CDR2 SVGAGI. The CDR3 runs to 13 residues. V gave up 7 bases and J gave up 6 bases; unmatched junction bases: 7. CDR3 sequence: CASIGGGMKTQYF. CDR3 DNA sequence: TGTGCCAGCATTGGCGGGGGGATGAAGACCCAGTACTTC.

CDR3 nucleotide sequence: TGTGCCAGCAGCCCGACTAGCGGGGAAGAGACCCAGTACTTC. This translates into CASSPTSGEETQYF. The chain employs TRBV7-8 and TRBJ2-5; the match to TRBD2 covers 11 bases. The CDR3 loop spans 14 amino acids. J lost 3 bases, V lost 5 bases, and 2 bases had no gene match. Germline CDR1 reads SGHVS; CDR2 reads FQNEAQ. Filled out from reference TRBV7-8 and TRBJ2-5, the complete variable domain reads GAGVSQSPRYKVAKRGQDVALRCDPISGHVSLFWYQQALGQGPEFLTYFQNEAQLDKSGLPSDRFFAERPEGSVSTLKIQRTQQEDSAVYLCASSPTSGEETQYFGPGTRLLVL.

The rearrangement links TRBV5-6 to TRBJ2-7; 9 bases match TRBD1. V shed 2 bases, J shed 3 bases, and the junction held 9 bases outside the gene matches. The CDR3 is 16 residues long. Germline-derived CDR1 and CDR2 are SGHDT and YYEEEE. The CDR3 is CASSLSPGQGLYEQYF. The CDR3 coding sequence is TGTGCCAGCAGCTTAAGTCCGGGACAGGGCCTCTACGAGCAGTACTTC.